The subject of this entry is one TCR beta chain. This CDR3 has 19 residues. CDR1 KGHSH and CDR2 LQKENI come from the germline V gene. Trimming removed 2 bases at V and 0 bases at J, with 22 bases between. The repertoire was sequenced with immunoSEQ multiplex PCR; TCRdb's copy has only in-frame clones and lacks some. The data show about 95,000 clones, around two thirds seen once. The sample comes from a study of shared clonotypes between healthy human individuals. The chain couples TRBV18 to TRBJ1-1, with D perhaps matching TRBD1 (5 bases). The source material was memory CD8+ T cells sorted from blood. Documented subset: CD45RO+ cells pooled with CCR7-negative TemRA cells. This sequence was found in a man aged 30 to 39 in good health. The CDR3 sequence: CASSPSPAGKNIVNTEAFF. CDR3 sequence (DNA): TGTGCCAGCTCACCATCCCCTGCAGGGAAGAATATCGTGAACACTGAAGCTTTCTTT.